Listed below are T cell receptor beta chains from one sample, sequenced in a study of blood T cell repertoires in COVID-19. Using immunoSEQ multiplex PCR, the repertoire was profiled, and TCRdb retains in-frame clones only, with some absent. The sample includes roughly 100,000 clones, roughly 87% of them seen just once. The sample taken for sequencing was peripheral blood. These receptors originate from a human donor in a cohort sampled during active COVID-19. Each CDR3 is given with its conserved first and last residue. A D gene is named only where the DNA matches it firmly. For some rows the clone size is stated as once, few or many, or as a class when expanded; others skip it.

j_call: TRBJ1-1
clone_size: NA
d_call: TRBD1
v_call: TRBV2
cdr3_aa: CASSADRGYTEAFF
cdr3_nt: TGTGCCAGCAGTGCAGACAGGGGCTACACTGAAGCTTTCTTT

j_call: TRBJ2-7
clone_size: NA
d_call: NA
v_call: TRBV11-1
cdr3_aa: CASSPDRQVSYEQYF
cdr3_nt: TGTGCCAGCAGCCCCGACCGACAGGTGTCCTACGAGCAGTACTTC

j_call: TRBJ1-5
clone_size: NA
d_call: NA
v_call: TRBV19
cdr3_aa: CASSPRRGAKGDSNQPQHF
cdr3_nt: TGTGCCAGTAGTCCCCGGCGGGGGGCCAAAGGGGATAGCAATCAGCCCCAGCATTTT

j_call: TRBJ2-1
clone_size: NA
d_call: NA
v_call: TRBV30
cdr3_aa: CAWSVSSAYNEQFF
cdr3_nt: TGTGCCTGGAGTGTAAGTAGCGCATACAATGAGCAGTTCTTC

j_call: TRBJ1-5
clone_size: NA
d_call: TRBD1
v_call: TRBV4-1
cdr3_aa: CASSQDYMRQGTNQPQHF
cdr3_nt: TGCGCCAGCAGCCAAGATTATATGCGACAGGGAACGAATCAGCCCCAGCATTTT

j_call: TRBJ2-7
clone_size: NA
d_call: TRBD1
v_call: TRBV23-1
cdr3_aa: CASSQSVKGQGRSRSYEQYF
cdr3_nt: TGCGCCAGCAGTCAATCGGTTAAGGGACAGGGGCGATCTCGCTCCTACGAGCAGTACTTC

j_call: TRBJ2-4
clone_size: NA
d_call: TRBD1
v_call: TRBV5-8
cdr3_aa: CASSQAPRDRGDIQYF
cdr3_nt: TGTGCCAGCAGCCAAGCCCCAAGGGACAGGGGGGACATTCAGTACTTC

j_call: TRBJ1-5
clone_size: once
d_call: NA
v_call: TRBV5-1
cdr3_aa: CASSLTGIRDQPQHF
cdr3_nt: TGCGCCAGCAGCTTGACAGGGATACGTGATCAGCCCCAGCATTTT

j_call: TRBJ2-7
clone_size: NA
d_call: TRBD2
v_call: TRBV5-1
cdr3_aa: CASRSGGDEQYF
cdr3_nt: TGCGCCAGCCGGAGCGGGGGCGACGAGCAGTACTTC

j_call: TRBJ1-6
clone_size: NA
d_call: TRBD1
v_call: TRBV7-3
cdr3_aa: CASSPSAGTGSPLHF
cdr3_nt: TGTGCCAGCAGCCCAAGTGCCGGGACAGGTTCACCCCTCCACTTT

j_call: TRBJ2-7
clone_size: NA
d_call: TRBD2
v_call: TRBV29-1
cdr3_aa: CSVKTSGSSYEQYF
cdr3_nt: TGCAGCGTTAAGACTAGCGGGAGCTCCTACGAGCAGTACTTC

j_call: TRBJ2-7
clone_size: once
d_call: NA
v_call: TRBV28
cdr3_aa: CASSSTAGAYYEQYF
cdr3_nt: TGTGCCAGCAGTTCGACCGCCGGAGCGTACTACGAGCAGTACTTC

j_call: TRBJ2-1
clone_size: NA
d_call: TRBD2
v_call: TRBV29-1
cdr3_aa: CSGRLAETYNEQFF
cdr3_nt: TGCAGCGGAAGACTAGCGGAGACCTACAATGAGCAGTTCTTC

j_call: TRBJ2-3
clone_size: NA
d_call: TRBD2
v_call: TRBV6-2/TRBV6-3
cdr3_aa: CASSYSGLAGAASTDTQYF
cdr3_nt: TGTGCCAGCAGTTACTCTGGACTAGCGGGAGCCGCTAGCACAGATACGCAGTATTTT

j_call: TRBJ2-7
clone_size: NA
d_call: NA
v_call: TRBV11-3
cdr3_aa: CASSLRYGSFYEQYF
cdr3_nt: TGTGCCAGCAGCCTACGGTACGGGTCGTTTTACGAGCAGTACTTC

j_call: TRBJ2-4
clone_size: NA
d_call: TRBD1
v_call: TRBV24-1
cdr3_aa: CATRKGAGDIQYF
cdr3_nt: TGTGCCACCAGAAAGGGGGCTGGTGACATTCAGTACTTC

j_call: TRBJ1-1
clone_size: NA
d_call: NA
v_call: TRBV7-2
cdr3_aa: CASSLAQGYTEAFF
cdr3_nt: TGTGCCAGCAGCTTAGCGCAGGGCTATACTGAAGCTTTCTTT

j_call: TRBJ1-4
clone_size: NA
d_call: NA
v_call: TRBV7-9
cdr3_aa: CASSAGFLEKLFF
cdr3_nt: TGTGCCAGCTCCGCGGGGTTTTTAGAAAAACTGTTTTTT

j_call: TRBJ1-2
clone_size: NA
d_call: TRBD1
v_call: TRBV19
cdr3_aa: CASSTTGGFGYTF
cdr3_nt: TGTGCCAGTAGTACGACAGGGGGCTTTGGCTACACCTTC

j_call: TRBJ2-3
clone_size: NA
d_call: TRBD2
v_call: TRBV27
cdr3_aa: CASSLVAGVTDTQYF
cdr3_nt: TGTGCCAGCAGTTTAGTAGCGGGAGTCACAGATACGCAGTATTTT

j_call: TRBJ2-7
clone_size: NA
d_call: NA
v_call: TRBV13
cdr3_aa: CASSSGREGSSYEQYF
cdr3_nt: TGTGCCAGCAGCTCGGGTCGAGAAGGGAGCTCCTACGAGCAGTACTTC

j_call: TRBJ1-6
clone_size: few
d_call: NA
v_call: TRBV5-6
cdr3_aa: CASSLFTGYNSPLHF
cdr3_nt: TGTGCCAGCAGCTTATTTACCGGGTATAATTCACCCCTCCACTTT

j_call: TRBJ1-2
clone_size: NA
d_call: TRBD1
v_call: TRBV18
cdr3_aa: CASSPGTGSHYGYTF
cdr3_nt: TGTGCCAGCTCACCTGGGACAGGGTCGCACTATGGCTACACCTTC

j_call: TRBJ1-6
clone_size: NA
d_call: NA
v_call: TRBV5-6
cdr3_aa: CASSLALAGYNSPLHF
cdr3_nt: TGTGCCAGCAGCTTGGCACTGGCGGGATATAATTCACCCCTCCACTTT